This T cell receptor (beta chain) was found in a study of cytomegalovirus exposure and HLA in healthy donors. CDR1 is MNHEY, CDR2 SVGAGI, per germline. The CDR3 length is 14 residues. The V gene end was trimmed by 7 bases and the J gene end by 5 bases; junction bases not matched to a gene: 9. The PCR employed 60 Vbeta primers together with 13 Jbeta primers. Repertoires were generated with immunoSEQ multiplex PCR, while TCRdb's copy carries only in-frame clones and drops some. The table lists about 190,000 clones, 83% of them singletons, with approximately 1.8% in the top ten. The table lists this clone with a count of one.

This receptor was taken from a man aged 35 to 55 in good health and CMV-seropositive. The chain carries TRBV6-5 and TRBJ1-2; 8 bases match TRBD1. Sequences were obtained from PBMCs. This CDR3 is CASTFGQGGYGYTF. CDR3 in DNA: TGTGCCAGCACCTTCGGACAGGGAGGTTATGGCTACACCTTC.